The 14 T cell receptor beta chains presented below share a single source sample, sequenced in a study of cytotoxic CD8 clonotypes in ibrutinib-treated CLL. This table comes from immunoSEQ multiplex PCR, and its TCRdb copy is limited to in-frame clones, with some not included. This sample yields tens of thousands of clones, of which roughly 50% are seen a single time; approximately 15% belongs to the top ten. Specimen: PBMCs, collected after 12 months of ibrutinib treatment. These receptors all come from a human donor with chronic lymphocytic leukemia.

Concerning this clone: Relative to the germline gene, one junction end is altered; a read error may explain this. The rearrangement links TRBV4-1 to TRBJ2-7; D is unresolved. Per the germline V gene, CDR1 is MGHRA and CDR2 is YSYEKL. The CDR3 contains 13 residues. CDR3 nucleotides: TGTGCCAGCAGCCAAAACAGCTTCTACGAGCAGTACTTC. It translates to CASSQNSFYEQYF.

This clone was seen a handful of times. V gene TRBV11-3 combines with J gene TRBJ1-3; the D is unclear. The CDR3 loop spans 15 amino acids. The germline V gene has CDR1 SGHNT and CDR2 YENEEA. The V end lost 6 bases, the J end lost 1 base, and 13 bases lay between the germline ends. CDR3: CASSQIPGSGNTIYF. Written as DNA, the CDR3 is TGTGCCAGCAGTCAAATACCTGGATCTGGAAACACCATATATTTT.

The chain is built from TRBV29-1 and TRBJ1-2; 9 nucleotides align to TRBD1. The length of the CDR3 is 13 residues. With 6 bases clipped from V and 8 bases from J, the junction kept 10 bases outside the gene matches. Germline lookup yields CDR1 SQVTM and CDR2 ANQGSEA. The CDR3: CSVRKTGGDGYTF. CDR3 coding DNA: TGCAGCGTCCGTAAGACAGGGGGAGACGGCTACACCTTC.

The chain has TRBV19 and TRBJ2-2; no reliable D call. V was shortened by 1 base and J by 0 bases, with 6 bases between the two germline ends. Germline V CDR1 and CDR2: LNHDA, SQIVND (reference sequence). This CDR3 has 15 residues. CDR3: CASSIGPTNTGELFF. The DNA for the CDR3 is TGTGCCAGTAGTATAGGTCCGACGAACACCGGGGAGCTGTTTTTT.

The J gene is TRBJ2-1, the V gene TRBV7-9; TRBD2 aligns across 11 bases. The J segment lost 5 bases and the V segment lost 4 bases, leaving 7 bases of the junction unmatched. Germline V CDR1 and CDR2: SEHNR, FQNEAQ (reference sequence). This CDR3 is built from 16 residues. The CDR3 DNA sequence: TGTGCCAGCAGCTCCCTTAGCGGGAGGGGCCACAATGAGCAGTTCTTC. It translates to CASSSLSGRGHNEQFF.

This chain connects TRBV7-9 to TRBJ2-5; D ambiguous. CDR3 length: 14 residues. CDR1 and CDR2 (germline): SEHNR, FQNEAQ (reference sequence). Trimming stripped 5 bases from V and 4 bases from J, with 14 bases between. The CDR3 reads CASSPLDVRETQYF. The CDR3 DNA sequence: TGTGCCAGCAGCCCGTTAGACGTACGAGAGACCCAGTACTTC.

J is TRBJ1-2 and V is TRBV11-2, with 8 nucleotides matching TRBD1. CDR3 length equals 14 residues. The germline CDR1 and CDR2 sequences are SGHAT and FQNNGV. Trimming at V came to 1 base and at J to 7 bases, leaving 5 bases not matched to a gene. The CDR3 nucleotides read TGTGCCAGCAGCTTAGCAGGGGGCCTGGCTGGCTACACCTTC. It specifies CASSLAGGLAGYTF.

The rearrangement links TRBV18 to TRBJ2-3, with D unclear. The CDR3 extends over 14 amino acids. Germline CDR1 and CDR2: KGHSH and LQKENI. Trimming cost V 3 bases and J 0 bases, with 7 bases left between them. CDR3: CASSPRRSTDTQYF. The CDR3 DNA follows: TGTGCCAGCTCACCTAGACGGAGCACAGATACGCAGTATTTT.

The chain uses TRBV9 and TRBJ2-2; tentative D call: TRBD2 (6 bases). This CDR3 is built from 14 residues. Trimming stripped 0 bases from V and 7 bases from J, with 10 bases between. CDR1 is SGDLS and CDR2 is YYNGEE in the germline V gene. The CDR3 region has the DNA TGTGCCAGCAGCGTAGAGCGGGTAGGCGGGGAGCTGTTTTTT. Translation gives CASSVERVGGELFF.

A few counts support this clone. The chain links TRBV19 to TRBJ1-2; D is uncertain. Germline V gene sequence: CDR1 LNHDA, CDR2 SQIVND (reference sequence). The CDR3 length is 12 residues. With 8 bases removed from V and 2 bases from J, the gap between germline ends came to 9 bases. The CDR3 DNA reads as TGTGCCAGTCAGTTCCGCAACTATGGCTACACCTTC. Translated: CASQFRNYGYTF. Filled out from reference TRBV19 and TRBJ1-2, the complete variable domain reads DGGITQSPKYLFRKEGQNVTLSCEQNLNHDAMYWYRQDPGQGLRLIYYSQIVNDFQKGDIAEGYSVSREKKESFPLTVTSAQKNPTAFYLCASQFRNYGYTFGSGTRLTVV.

The CDR3 bases are TGTGCCAGTAGTAAGTCCTATAGCAATCAGCCCCAGCATTTT. The encoded protein is CASSKSYSNQPQHF. The chain links TRBV19 to TRBJ1-5; D gene unclear. The ends were cut back, 4 bases at V and 0 bases at J, with 7 bases in the middle. This CDR3 contains 14 residues. Germline CDR1 LNHDA, CDR2 SQIVND (reference sequence).

CDR3 residues: CASSWVGEQFF. The CDR3 DNA is TGTGCCAGCAGCTGGGTAGGTGAGCAGTTCTTC. The V gene is TRBV7-9, the J gene TRBJ2-1; no clear D gene. The germline CDR1 and CDR2 sequences are SEHNR and FQNEAQ (reference sequence). The CDR3 loop spans 11 amino acids. Between the trimmed V and J ends, which lost 4 bases and 9 bases, there was a span of 7 bases.

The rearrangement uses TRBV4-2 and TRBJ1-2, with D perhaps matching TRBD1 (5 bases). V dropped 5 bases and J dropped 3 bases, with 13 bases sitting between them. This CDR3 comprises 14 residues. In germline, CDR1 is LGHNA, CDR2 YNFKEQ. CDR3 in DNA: TGTGCCAGCAGCTTGGTGGGGGGGTACTATGGCTACACCTTC. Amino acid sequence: CASSLVGGYYGYTF.

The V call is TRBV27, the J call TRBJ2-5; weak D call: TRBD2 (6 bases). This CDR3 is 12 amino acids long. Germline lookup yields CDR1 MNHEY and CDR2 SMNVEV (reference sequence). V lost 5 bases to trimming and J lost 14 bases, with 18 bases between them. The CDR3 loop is CASSPYRDFPYF. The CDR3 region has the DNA TGTGCCAGCAGTCCCTACCGGGACTTCCCCTACTTC.